Listed here are 22 T cell receptor beta chains from one sample, sequenced in a study of glioma-infiltrating T cells. The iRepertoire nested amplicon-rescue multiplex PCR amplified TCR alpha and beta CDR3s from RNA. TCRdb ran MiXCR on the multiplex PCR reads and lists one entry per CDR3 protein. Among approximately 400,000 distinct CDR3 sequences listed, roughly 41% were seen once. Sequenced: glioma tissue, nonneoplastic brain tissue, or PBMCs (not recorded which). The receptors here all came from a human donor with low-grade glioma or glioblastoma, undergoing nonglioma brain surgery, or in good health (not recorded which).

This clonotype appeared many times. The chain links TRBV27 to TRBJ2-2; D is unresolved. V was cut by 3 bases and J by 4 bases, with 6 bases left in between. Germline CDR1 is MNHEY and CDR2 is SMNVEV (reference sequence). There are 13 residues in the CDR3. CDR3 nucleotides: TGTGCCAGCAGTTTCCCCAGCACCGGGGAGCTGTTTTTT. Its protein product is CASSFPSTGELFF.

This clonotype was seen only a few times. The genes are TRBV4-2 and TRBJ1-2, with 11 nucleotides matching TRBD1. V dropped 0 bases and J dropped 6; count of bases not matched to a gene: 6. The germline gives CDR1 LGHNA, CDR2 YNFKEQ. This CDR3 region has 16 residues. The CDR3 sequence is CASSQEGDRGVNGYTF. The CDR3, as DNA: TGTGCCAGCAGCCAAGAGGGGGACAGGGGGGTGAATGGCTACACCTTC.

This clonotype has only a few counts. The rearrangement uses TRBV20-1 and TRBJ2-7, with a possible D match to TRBD2 (5 bases). Germline lookup yields CDR1 DFQATT and CDR2 SNEGSKA (reference sequence). This CDR3 has 13 amino acids. Trimming took 6 bases from V and 2 from J, leaving 14 bases between them. The CDR3 loop is CSANTGITYEQYF. The DNA for the CDR3 is TGCAGTGCCAACACCGGGATCACCTACGAGCAGTACTTC.

This chain connects TRBV6-1 to TRBJ2-1, with D perhaps matching TRBD2 (5 bases). This CDR3 has 14 amino acids. The germline gives CDR1 MNHNS, CDR2 SASEGT. Trimming pared 5 bases from V and 7 bases from J, leaving 15 bases between. The CDR3 region has the DNA TGTGCCAGCAGTAGACGGGAAAAAGAGAATGAGCAGTTCTTC. Encoded protein: CASSRREKENEQFF.

With respect to this clonotype: A much larger clone lies a single base off, so this may be a read error. The gene calls are TRBV15 and TRBJ1-5, with unresolved D. The CDR3 has 15 amino acids. From germline, CDR1 is LNHNV and CDR2 YYDKDF (reference sequence). The CDR3 bases are TGTGCCACCAGCGCGACCCTCGCCCTCAATCAGCACCAGCATTTT. Translating gives CATSATLALNQHQHF.

This clonotype was detected only a few times. The rearrangement links TRBV20-1 to TRBJ2-5; 8 bases fit TRBD2. This CDR3 has 15 amino acids. J gave up 0 bases and V 5 bases, and 8 bases lay outside the gene matches. CDR1 and CDR2 from the germline V gene are DFQATT and SNEGSKA (reference sequence). The CDR3 DNA sequence: TGCAGTGCTCCACGGACTAGCAGGTACCAAGAGACCCAGTACTTC. This translates into CSAPRTSRYQETQYF.

The genes are TRBV20-1 and TRBJ2-7; D gene ambiguous. Germline V gene sequence: CDR1 DFQATT, CDR2 SNEGSKA (reference sequence). The ends were cut back, 4 bases at V and 2 bases at J, with 9 bases in the middle. The CDR3 sequence is 12 residues long. The CDR3 spells CSATPVAYEQYF. For the CDR3, the DNA is TGCAGTGCTACTCCGGTGGCCTACGAGCAGTACTTC.

The CDR3 DNA reads as TGTGCCAGCAGCCCTACCCCTAGCGGGAGTTTGATATCCTACAATGAGCAGTTCTTC. Protein sequence: CASSPTPSGSLISYNEQFF. This chain uses TRBV7-3 with TRBJ2-1; 10 bases match TRBD2. CDR3 length: 19 residues. Germline-derived CDR1 and CDR2 are SGHTA and FQGTGA. V was pared by 5 bases and J by 1 base, with 14 bases of the junction left unmatched.

The chain carries TRBV7-9 and TRBJ2-3, with 10 positions matching TRBD1. The germline gives CDR1 SEHNR, CDR2 FQNEAQ (reference sequence). There are 16 residues in the CDR3. V shed 0 bases, J shed 4 bases, and the junction held 4 bases outside the gene matches. CDR3 region: CASSLAGTGEADTQYF. DNA of the CDR3: TGTGCCAGCAGCTTAGCGGGGACAGGGGAGGCAGATACGCAGTATTTT.

Comments on this clonotype: This sequence may be a read error, since a much larger clone differs from it by one base. The chain has TRBV4-1 and TRBJ1-1; D may be TRBD1 (5 bases). The length of the CDR3 is 15 residues. The V gene's germline CDR1 is MGHRA and CDR2 YSYEKL. The chain's CDR3 is CASIQEGRMNTEAFF. CDR3 sequence (DNA): TGCGCCAGCATCCAAGAGGGACGGATGAACACTGAAGCTTTCTTT.

V gene TRBV20-1 combines with J gene TRBJ2-7; 7 bases are a match to TRBD2. This CDR3 has 16 residues. V trimming: 1 base; J trimming: 2 bases; junction bases outside the gene matches: 11. Germline CDR1 is DFQATT and CDR2 is SNEGSKA (reference sequence). CDR3 region: CSARALMLAVPYEQYF. The CDR3 DNA sequence: TGCAGTGCTAGAGCCCTGATGCTAGCGGTTCCCTACGAGCAGTACTTC.

On this clonotype itself: A junction end diverges from the germline sequence, so it may reflect a read error. The chain uses TRBV4-1 and TRBJ1-2; D not certain. CDR1 and CDR2 from the germline V gene are MGHRA and YSYEKL. The CDR3 contains 14 residues. CDR3 nucleotide sequence: TGCGCCAGCAGCCATGGTACCGAAGGATATGGCTACAACTTC. This codes for CASSHGTEGYGYNF.

Only a few counts were recorded for this clonotype. The V gene is TRBV6-1, the J gene TRBJ2-4; TRBD2 matches at 9 bases. CDR3 length: 13 amino acids. V trimming: 8 bases; J trimming: 8 bases; junction bases outside the gene matches: 7. Per the germline V gene, CDR1 is MNHNS and CDR2 is SASEGT. This CDR3 reads CASGLAGTDIQYF. Here the CDR3 DNA reads TGTGCCAGCGGCCTAGCGGGAACAGACATTCAGTACTTC.

This clonotype was seen many times. The chain links TRBV20-1 to TRBJ2-1, with no clear D. Germline lookup yields CDR1 DFQATT and CDR2 SNEGSKA (reference sequence). The V end was cut by 2 bases, the J end by 0 bases, with 5 bases between. This CDR3 spans 13 amino acids. The CDR3 bases are TGCAGTGCTAGATATAGCTCCTACAATGAGCAGTTCTTC. This codes for CSARYSSYNEQFF.

The chain has TRBV5-4 and TRBJ2-3, with D possibly TRBD1 on 5 matching bases. Trimming removed 4 bases from V and 4 bases from J, with 13 bases in between. This CDR3 region has 14 residues. The V gene's germline CDR1 is SGHNT and CDR2 YYREEE (reference sequence). CDR3 coding DNA: TGTGCCAGCAGCGGAGCAGGGATGGCAGATACGCAGTATTTT. Amino acids: CASSGAGMADTQYF. Filled out from reference TRBV5-4 and TRBJ2-3, the complete variable domain reads ETGVTQSPTHLIKTRGQQVTLRCSSQSGHNTVSWYQQALGQGPQFIFQYYREEENGRGNFPPRFSGLQFPNYSSELNVNALELDDSALYLCASSGAGMADTQYFGPGTRLTVL.

J is TRBJ1-6 and V is TRBV20-1; TRBD1 matches at 10 bases. J was trimmed by 10 bases and V by 5 bases; bases with no gene match: 8. Germline-derived CDR1 and CDR2 are DFQATT and SNEGSKA (reference sequence). The CDR3 totals 14 residues. Here the CDR3 DNA reads TGCAGTGCTGCCTCCGGGACAGGGGCCTCACCCCTCCACTTT. Translated, it gives CSAASGTGASPLHF.

This clonotype has only one observation. The chain carries TRBV3-1 and TRBJ2-5; D unclear. Germline CDR1 LGHDT, CDR2 YNNKEL (reference sequence). CDR3 length equals 13 residues. V was trimmed by 0 bases and J by 6 bases, leaving 8 bases between them. The chain's CDR3 is CASSQDEGQTQYF. The CDR3 DNA is TGTGCCAGCAGCCAAGATGAAGGGCAGACCCAGTACTTC.

This sequence joins TRBV20-1 and TRBJ2-7; a possible D gene is TRBD1 (6 bases). CDR3 length equals 14 residues. The ends were cut back, 0 bases at V and 0 bases at J, with 9 bases in the middle. Germline V gives CDR1 DFQATT, CDR2 SNEGSKA (reference sequence). The CDR3 DNA sequence: TGCAGTGCTAGAGATCGGACAGCCTCCTACGAGCAGTACTTC. Amino acids: CSARDRTASYEQYF.

There are many counts of this clonotype. The V and J genes are TRBV28 and TRBJ2-1; D is uncertain. The CDR3 totals 11 residues. V gave up 5 bases and J gave up 13 bases, with 12 bases separating them. Germline values: CDR1 MDHEN, CDR2 SYDVKM. CDR3: CASSTSDQQFF. The CDR3 nucleotides are TGTGCCAGCAGTACTTCAGACCAACAGTTCTTC.

This clonotype was observed a single time. It may be a read error: a sequence one base away is much more abundant. The DNA for the CDR3 is TGTGCCAGCAGTTTTAGGGGACAGGTCTACGAGCAGTACTTC. Amino acid sequence: CASSFRGQVYEQYF. This sequence joins TRBV28 and TRBJ2-7, with 8 nucleotides matching TRBD1. Germline V CDR1 and CDR2: MDHEN, SYDVKM. V shed 3 bases, J shed 3 bases, and the junction held 4 bases outside the gene matches. The CDR3 totals 14 residues.

The sample holds many counts of this clonotype. This chain connects TRBV6-2 or TRBV6-3 to TRBJ2-1, with 7 bases aligning to TRBD1. J was trimmed by 0 bases and V by 4 bases; bases with no gene match: 6. The CDR3 is 16 amino acids. Germline V gene sequence: CDR1 MNHEY, CDR2 SVGEGT. The CDR3 sequence: CASSWRRGSSYNEQFF. As DNA, the CDR3 is TGTGCCAGCAGTTGGCGCAGGGGGAGCTCCTACAATGAGCAGTTCTTC.

This chain uses TRBV7-3 with TRBJ2-1; D is ambiguous. The CDR3 sequence is 16 residues long. Germline CDR1 is SGHTA and CDR2 is FQGTGA. V was cut by 4 bases and J by 0 bases, with 13 bases left in between. This chain's CDR3 is CASSWGWRNSYNEQFF. As DNA, the CDR3 is TGTGCCAGCAGCTGGGGTTGGCGCAACTCCTACAATGAGCAGTTCTTC.